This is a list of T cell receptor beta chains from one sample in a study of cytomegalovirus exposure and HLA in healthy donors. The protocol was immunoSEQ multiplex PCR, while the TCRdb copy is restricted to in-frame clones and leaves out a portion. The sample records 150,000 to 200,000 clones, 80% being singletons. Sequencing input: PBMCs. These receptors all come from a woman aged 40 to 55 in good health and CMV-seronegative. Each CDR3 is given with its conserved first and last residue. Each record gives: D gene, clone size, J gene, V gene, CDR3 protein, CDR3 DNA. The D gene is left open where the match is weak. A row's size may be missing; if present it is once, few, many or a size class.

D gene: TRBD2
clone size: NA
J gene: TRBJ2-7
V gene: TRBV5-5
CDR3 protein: CASTAGGGGEQYF
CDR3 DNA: TGTGCCAGCACCGCGGGAGGGGGAGGGGAGCAGTACTTC

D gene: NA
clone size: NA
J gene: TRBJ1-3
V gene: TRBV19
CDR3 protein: CASSIEQAFSGNTIYF
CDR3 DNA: TGTGCCAGTAGTATCGAACAGGCTTTTTCTGGAAACACCATATATTTT

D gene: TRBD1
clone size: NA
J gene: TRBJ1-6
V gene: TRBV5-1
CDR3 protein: CASPLGLGQGISEGSFSYNSPLHF
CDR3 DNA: TGCGCCAGCCCCTTGGGTCTGGGACAGGGCATTTCGGAGGGGTCGTTTTCCTATAATTCACCCCTCCACTTT

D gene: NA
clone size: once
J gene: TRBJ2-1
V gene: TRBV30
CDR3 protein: CAWGRGFNEQFF
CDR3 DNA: TGTGCCTGGGGACGGGGATTCAATGAGCAGTTCTTC

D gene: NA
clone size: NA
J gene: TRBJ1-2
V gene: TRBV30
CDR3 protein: CAWSVQGRGGYTF
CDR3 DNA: TGTGCCTGGAGTGTACAAGGGCGGGGTGGCTACACCTTC

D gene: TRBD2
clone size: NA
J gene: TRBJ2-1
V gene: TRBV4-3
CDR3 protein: CASSQTLAGDSYNEQFF
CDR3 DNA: TGCGCCAGCAGCCAAACCCTAGCGGGAGATTCCTACAATGAGCAGTTCTTC

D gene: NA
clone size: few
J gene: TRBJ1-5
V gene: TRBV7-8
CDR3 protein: CASSPIGGEQPQHF
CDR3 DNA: TGTGCCAGCAGCCCAATCGGGGGTGAGCAGCCCCAGCATTTT

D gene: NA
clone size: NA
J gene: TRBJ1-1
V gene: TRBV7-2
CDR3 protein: CASSPISEGTEAFF
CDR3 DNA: TGTGCCAGCAGCCCCATTAGCGAGGGCACTGAAGCTTTCTTT

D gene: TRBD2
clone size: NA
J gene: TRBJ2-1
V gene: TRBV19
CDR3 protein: CATSSGSYNEQFF
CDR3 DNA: TGTGCTACTTCTAGCGGGAGCTACAATGAGCAGTTCTTC

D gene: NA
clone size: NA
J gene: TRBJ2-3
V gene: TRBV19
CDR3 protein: CASKRSSSTDTQYF
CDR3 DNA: TGTGCCAGTAAGCGTAGCTCTAGCACAGATACGCAGTATTTT

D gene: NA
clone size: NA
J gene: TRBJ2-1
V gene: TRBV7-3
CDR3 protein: CASSLNGEPNNEQFF
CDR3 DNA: TGTGCCAGCAGCTTAAACGGGGAACCAAACAATGAGCAGTTCTTC

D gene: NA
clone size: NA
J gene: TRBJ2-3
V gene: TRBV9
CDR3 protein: CASSVDSTSTDTQYF
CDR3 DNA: TGTGCCAGCAGCGTAGACTCAACTAGCACAGATACGCAGTATTTT

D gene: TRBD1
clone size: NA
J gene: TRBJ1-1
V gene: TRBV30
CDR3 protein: CACADRGIHF
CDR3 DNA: TGTGCCTGCGCCGACAGGGGGATCCACTTT

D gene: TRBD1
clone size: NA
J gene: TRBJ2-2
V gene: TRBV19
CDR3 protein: CASRVDRGAGELFF
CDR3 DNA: TGTGCCAGTAGAGTGGACAGGGGCGCCGGGGAGCTGTTTTTT

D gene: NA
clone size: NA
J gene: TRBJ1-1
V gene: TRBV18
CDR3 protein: CASSPRGKTEAFF
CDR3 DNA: TGTGCCAGCTCACCGCGGGGGAAGACTGAAGCTTTCTTT

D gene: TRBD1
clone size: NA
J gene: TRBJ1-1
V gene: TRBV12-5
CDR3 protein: CASGRGTGLSNTEAFF
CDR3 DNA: TGTGCTAGTGGTCGAGGGACAGGCCTTTCGAACACTGAAGCTTTCTTT

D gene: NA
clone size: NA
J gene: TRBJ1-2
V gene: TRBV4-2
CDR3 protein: CASSYDRPGVNYGYTF
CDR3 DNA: TGTGCCAGCAGCTACGACAGGCCCGGGGTTAACTATGGCTACACCTTC

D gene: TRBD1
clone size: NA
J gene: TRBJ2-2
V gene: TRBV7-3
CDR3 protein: CASSLSRQGIAGELFF
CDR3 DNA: TGTGCCAGCAGCTTATCCCGACAGGGGATCGCCGGGGAGCTGTTTTTT

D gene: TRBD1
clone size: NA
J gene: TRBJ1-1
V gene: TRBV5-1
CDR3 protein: CASQGQANTEAFF
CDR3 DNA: TGCGCCAGTCAGGGACAGGCCAACACTGAAGCTTTCTTT

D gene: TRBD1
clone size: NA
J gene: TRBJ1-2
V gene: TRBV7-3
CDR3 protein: CASSPGGAGGLSGYTF
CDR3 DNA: TGTGCCAGCAGCCCCGGTGGGGCAGGGGGACTTTCTGGCTACACCTTC

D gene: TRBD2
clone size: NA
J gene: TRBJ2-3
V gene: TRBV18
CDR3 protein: CATAGLEQFSSTDTQYF
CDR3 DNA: TGTGCCACCGCCGGACTAGAACAATTTTCTAGCACAGATACGCAGTATTTT

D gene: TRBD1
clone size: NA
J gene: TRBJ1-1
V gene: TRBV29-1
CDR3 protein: CSVELSGGNTEAFF
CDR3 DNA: TGCAGCGTTGAGTTGTCAGGGGGCAACACTGAAGCTTTCTTT

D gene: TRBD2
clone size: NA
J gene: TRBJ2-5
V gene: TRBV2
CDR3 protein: CASNREVEETQYF
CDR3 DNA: TGTGCCAGCAATCGGGAGGTAGAAGAGACCCAGTACTTC

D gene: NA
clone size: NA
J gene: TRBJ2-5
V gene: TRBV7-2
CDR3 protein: CASSPQTGETQYF
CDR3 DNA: TGTGCCAGCAGCCCCCAGACGGGAGAGACCCAGTACTTC